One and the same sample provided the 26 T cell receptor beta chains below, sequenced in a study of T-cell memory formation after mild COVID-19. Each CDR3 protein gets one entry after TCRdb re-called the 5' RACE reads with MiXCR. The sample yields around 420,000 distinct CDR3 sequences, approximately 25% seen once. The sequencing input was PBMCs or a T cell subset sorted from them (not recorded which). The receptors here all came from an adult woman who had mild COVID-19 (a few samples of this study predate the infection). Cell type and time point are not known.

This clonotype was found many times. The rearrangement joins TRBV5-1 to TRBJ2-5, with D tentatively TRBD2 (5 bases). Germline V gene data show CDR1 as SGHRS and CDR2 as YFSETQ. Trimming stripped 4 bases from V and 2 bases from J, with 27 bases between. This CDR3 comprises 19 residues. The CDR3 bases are TGCGCCAGCAGCCGATCCCGCGGACTGTTTGGGAATATGCAAGAGACCCAGTACTTC. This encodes CASSRSRGLFGNMQETQYF.

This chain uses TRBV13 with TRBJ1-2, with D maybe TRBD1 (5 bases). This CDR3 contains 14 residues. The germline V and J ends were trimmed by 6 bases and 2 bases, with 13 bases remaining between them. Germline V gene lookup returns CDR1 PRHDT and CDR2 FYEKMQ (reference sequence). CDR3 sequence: CASSPAGINYGYTF. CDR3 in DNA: TGTGCCAGCAGTCCCGCAGGGATAAACTATGGCTACACCTTC.

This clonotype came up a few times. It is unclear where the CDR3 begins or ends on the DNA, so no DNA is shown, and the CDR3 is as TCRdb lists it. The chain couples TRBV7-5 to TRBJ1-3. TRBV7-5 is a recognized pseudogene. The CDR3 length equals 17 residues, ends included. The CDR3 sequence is CISVSSYGMLGRNTIYF.

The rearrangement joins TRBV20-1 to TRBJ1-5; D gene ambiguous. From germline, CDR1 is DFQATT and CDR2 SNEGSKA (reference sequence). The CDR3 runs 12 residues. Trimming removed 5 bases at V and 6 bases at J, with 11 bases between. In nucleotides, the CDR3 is TGCAGTGCTTACGAGGGATCTCAGCCCCAGCATTTT. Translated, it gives CSAYEGSQPQHF.

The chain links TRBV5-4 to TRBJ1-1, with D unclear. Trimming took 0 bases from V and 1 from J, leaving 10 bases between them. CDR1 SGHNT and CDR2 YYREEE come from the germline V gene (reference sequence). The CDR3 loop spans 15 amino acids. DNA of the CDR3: TGTGCCAGCAGCTTGGACCTCAACTCGAACACTGAAGCTTTCTTT. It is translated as CASSLDLNSNTEAFF.

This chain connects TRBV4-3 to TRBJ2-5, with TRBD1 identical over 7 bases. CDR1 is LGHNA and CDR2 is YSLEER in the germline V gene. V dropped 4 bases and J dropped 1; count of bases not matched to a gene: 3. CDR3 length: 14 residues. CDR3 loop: CASSPDRPQETQYF. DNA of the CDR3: TGCGCCAGCAGCCCGGACAGGCCCCAAGAGACCCAGTACTTC.

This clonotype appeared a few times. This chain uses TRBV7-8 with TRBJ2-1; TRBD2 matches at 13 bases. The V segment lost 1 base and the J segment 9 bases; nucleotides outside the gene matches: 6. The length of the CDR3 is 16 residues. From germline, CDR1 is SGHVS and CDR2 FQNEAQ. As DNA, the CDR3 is TGTGCCAGCAGCTTAGTAAGCGGACTAGCGGGAGCTGAGCAGTTCTTC. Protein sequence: CASSLVSGLAGAEQFF.

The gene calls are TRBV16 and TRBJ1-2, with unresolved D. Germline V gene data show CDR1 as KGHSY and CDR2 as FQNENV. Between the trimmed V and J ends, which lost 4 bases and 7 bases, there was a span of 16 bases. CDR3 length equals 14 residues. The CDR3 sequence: CASSPLNGGAGYTF. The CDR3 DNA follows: TGTGCCAGCAGCCCCCTTAACGGCGGAGCTGGCTACACCTTC.

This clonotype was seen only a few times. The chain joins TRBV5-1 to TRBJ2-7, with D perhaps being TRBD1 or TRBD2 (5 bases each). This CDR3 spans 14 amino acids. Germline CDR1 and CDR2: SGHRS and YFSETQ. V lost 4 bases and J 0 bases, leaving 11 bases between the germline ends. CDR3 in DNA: TGCGCCAGCAGCAGCCGAGGGGCCTCCTACGAGCAGTACTTC. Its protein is CASSSRGASYEQYF.

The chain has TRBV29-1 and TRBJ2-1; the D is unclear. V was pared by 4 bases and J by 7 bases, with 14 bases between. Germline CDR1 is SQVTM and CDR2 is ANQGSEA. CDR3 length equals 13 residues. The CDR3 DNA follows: TGCAGCGTTGGTATAGGGATAGGGAATGAGCAGTTCTTC. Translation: CSVGIGIGNEQFF.

The CDR3 protein is CSALPGGQVDQEGYTF. The CDR3 bases are TGCAGTGCTCTTCCCGGGGGGCAGGTCGACCAGGAGGGCTACACCTTC. The gene calls are TRBV20-1 and TRBJ1-2; D is possibly TRBD1 (6 bases). This CDR3 has 16 amino acids. V lost 5 bases, J lost 8 bases, and 27 bases lay in between. Germline CDR1 DFQATT, CDR2 SNEGSKA (reference sequence).

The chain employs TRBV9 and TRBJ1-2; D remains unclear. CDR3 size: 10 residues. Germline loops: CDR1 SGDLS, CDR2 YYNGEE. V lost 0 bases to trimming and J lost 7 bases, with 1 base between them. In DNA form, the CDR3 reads TGTGCCAGCAGCGTAGTTGGCTACACCTTC. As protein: CASSVVGYTF.

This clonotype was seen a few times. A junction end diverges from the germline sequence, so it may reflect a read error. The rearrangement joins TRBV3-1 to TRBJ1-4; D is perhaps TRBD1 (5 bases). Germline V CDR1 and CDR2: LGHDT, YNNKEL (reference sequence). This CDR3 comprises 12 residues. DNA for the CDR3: TGTGCCAGCAGCCAAGGGGGGTCCCCGTCCATTTTT. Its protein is CASSQGGSPSIF.

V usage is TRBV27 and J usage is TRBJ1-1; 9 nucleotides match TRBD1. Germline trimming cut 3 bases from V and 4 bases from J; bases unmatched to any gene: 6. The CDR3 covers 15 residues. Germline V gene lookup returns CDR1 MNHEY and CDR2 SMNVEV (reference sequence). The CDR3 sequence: CASSFYLDRGTEAFF. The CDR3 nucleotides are TGTGCCAGCAGTTTCTACTTGGACAGGGGCACTGAAGCTTTCTTT.

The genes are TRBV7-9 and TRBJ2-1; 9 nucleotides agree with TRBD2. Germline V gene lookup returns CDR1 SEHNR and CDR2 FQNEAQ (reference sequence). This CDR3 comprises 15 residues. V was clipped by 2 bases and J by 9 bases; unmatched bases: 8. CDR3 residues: CASSLLSGGMGEQFF. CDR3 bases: TGTGCCAGCAGCTTACTTAGCGGGGGCATGGGTGAGCAGTTCTTC.

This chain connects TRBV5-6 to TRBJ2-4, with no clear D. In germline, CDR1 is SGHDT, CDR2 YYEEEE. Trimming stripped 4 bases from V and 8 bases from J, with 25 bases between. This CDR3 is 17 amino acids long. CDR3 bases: TGTGCCAGCAGCCTTGATTACACGGGCAGCTTTCCGGACATTCAGTACTTC. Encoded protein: CASSLDYTGSFPDIQYF.

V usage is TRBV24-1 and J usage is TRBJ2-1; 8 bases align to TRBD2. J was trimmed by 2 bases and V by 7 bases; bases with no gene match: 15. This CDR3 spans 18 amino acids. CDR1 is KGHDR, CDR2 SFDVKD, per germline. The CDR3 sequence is CATSSPVGRRGAYNEQFF. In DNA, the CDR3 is TGTGCCACCAGCTCCCCGGTTGGGAGGCGGGGGGCCTACAATGAGCAGTTCTTC.

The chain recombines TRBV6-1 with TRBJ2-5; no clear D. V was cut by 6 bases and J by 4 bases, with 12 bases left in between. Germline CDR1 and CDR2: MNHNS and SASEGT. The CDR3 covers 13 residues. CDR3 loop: CASRISEIETQYF. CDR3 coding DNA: TGTGCCAGCAGGATTTCGGAGATAGAGACCCAGTACTTC.

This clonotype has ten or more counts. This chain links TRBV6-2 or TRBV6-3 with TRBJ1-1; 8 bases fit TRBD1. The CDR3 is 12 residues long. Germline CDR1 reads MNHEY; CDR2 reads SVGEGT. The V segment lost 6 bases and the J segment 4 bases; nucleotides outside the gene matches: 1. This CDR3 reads CASRDRVTEAFF. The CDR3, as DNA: TGTGCCAGCAGGGACAGGGTCACTGAAGCTTTCTTT.

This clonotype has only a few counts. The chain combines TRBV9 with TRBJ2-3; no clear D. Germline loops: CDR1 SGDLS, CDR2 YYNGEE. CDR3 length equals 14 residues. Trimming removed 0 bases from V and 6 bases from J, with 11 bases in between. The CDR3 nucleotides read TGTGCCAGCAGCGTAGGCTTCACCGGGGATACGCAGTATTTT. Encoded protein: CASSVGFTGDTQYF.

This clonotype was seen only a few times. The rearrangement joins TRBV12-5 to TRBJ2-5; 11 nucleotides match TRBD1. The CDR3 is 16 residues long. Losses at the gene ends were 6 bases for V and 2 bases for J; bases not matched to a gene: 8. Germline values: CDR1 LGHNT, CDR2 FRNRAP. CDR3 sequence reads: CASGEIGTGGQETQYF. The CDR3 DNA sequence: TGTGCTAGTGGCGAAATCGGGACAGGGGGACAAGAGACCCAGTACTTC.

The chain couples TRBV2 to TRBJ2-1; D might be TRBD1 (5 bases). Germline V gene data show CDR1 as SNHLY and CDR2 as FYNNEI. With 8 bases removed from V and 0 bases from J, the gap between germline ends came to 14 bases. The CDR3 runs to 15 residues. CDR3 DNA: TGTGCCAGCGGACGACAGTCTCGCTCCTACAATGAGCAGTTCTTC. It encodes CASGRQSRSYNEQFF.

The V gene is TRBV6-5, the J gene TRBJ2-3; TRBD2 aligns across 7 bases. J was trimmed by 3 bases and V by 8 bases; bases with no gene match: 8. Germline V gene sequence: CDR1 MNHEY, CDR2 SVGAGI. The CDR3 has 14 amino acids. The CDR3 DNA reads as TGTGCCAGCCGGGGGGAGGGATTAACAGATACGCAGTATTTT. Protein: CASRGEGLTDTQYF.

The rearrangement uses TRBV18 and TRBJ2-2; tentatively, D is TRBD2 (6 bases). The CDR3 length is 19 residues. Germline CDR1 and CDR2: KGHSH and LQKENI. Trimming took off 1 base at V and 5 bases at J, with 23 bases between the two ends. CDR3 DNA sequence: TGTGCCAGCTCACCACACCGGGGACTCGGCCCAGGTGGGACCGGGGAGCTGTTTTTT. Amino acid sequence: CASSPHRGLGPGGTGELFF.

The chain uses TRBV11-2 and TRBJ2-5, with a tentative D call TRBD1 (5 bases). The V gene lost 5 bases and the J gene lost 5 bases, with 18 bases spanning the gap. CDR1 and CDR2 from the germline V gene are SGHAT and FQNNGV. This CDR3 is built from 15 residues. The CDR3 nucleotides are TGTGCCAGCAGCCTCCGACAGAACCTCAGGGAGACCCAGTACTTC. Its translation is CASSLRQNLRETQYF.

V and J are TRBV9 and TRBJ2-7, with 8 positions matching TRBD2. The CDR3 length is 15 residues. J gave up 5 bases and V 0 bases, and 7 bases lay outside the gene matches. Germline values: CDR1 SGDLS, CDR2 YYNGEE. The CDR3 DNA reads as TGTGCCAGCAGCGTAGCGGGAGGGCCAGTCGACGAGCAGTACTTC. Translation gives CASSVAGGPVDEQYF.